This TCR beta chain was found in a study of T cell responses to AZD1222 COVID-19 vaccine. Findings and limits, study-wide: Along spike, vaccine-associated CD4 TCRs were found throughout, with dominance at 160-218 and 743-854. A rise in Spike-specific TCR breadth and depth followed two AZD1222 doses. Donors were largely white British and mainly female; clonal diversity was possibly underestimated. The peak T cell response came first, and repertoires were sampled only after it.

As regards this clone: Its target is unknown.

Germline CDR1 and CDR2: MNHEY and SMNVEV (reference sequence). The CDR3 consists of 15 residues. J lost 2 bases, V lost 6 bases, and 5 bases had no gene match. The method was immunoSEQ multiplex PCR; TCRdb's version includes in-frame clones alone and lacks a portion of them. Of 95,000 to 150,000 clones in the sample, roughly 87% were seen once. This clonotype originated in an adult in good health. Sample: peripheral blood, taken on day 0 of AZD1222 vaccination. The chain carries TRBV27 and TRBJ2-7; 12 nucleotides match TRBD2. CDR3 nucleotide sequence: TGTGCCAGCAGGCCGGGACTAGCGGGTGCCTACGAGCAGTACTTC. It yields the protein CASRPGLAGAYEQYF.